The clone carrying this T cell receptor (beta chain) has ten or more counts. Its ends do not fully match the called genes, so a read error is possible. The data originate from a study of identical twins. TCRdb itself ran the 5' RACE reads through MiXCR, one entry per CDR3 protein. The sample comprises about 810,000 distinct CDR3 sequences, about 12% of which are singletons, and 1.5% to 2% rests with the top ten. The CDR3 sequence is 14 residues long. Looked up from germline, CDR1 is SGHRS and CDR2 is YFSETQ. These same records also appear under a second study, on yellow fever vaccine responses in identical twins.

The gene calls are TRBV5-1 and TRBJ1-1; D uncertain. Sequenced material: PBMCs. This sequence originates from a woman younger than 30 in good health. In nucleotides, the CDR3 is TGTGCCAGCAGCTTAGCTGCAGGGAACACTGAAGCTTTCTTT. It is translated as CASSLAAGNTEAFF.